The 11 T cell receptor beta chains below were found in one sample sequenced in a study of cytomegalovirus exposure and HLA in healthy donors. Researchers ran the PCR with 60 Vbeta and 13 Jbeta primers. The table came from immunoSEQ multiplex PCR; TCRdb's copy has only in-frame clones and leaves some out. This table holds about 200,000 clones, 75% to 80% found once. The sequenced sample consisted of PBMCs. The receptors derive from a male donor in good health and CMV-seronegative.

The chain links TRBV19 to TRBJ2-5; weak D call: TRBD1 (7 bases). The CDR3 has 14 residues. CDR1 and CDR2 (germline): LNHDA, SQIVND (reference sequence). V shed 3 bases and J shed 5 bases, with 13 bases lying between them. Written as DNA, the CDR3 is TGTGCCAGTAGTATCTTGGAGGGGGCGGAGACCCAGTACTTC. Its translation: CASSILEGAETQYF.

The gene calls are TRBV27 and TRBJ2-1, with 10 bases identical to TRBD1. Per germline, CDR1 MNHEY and CDR2 SMNVEV (reference sequence). Germline trimming cut 10 bases from V and 8 bases from J; bases unmatched to any gene: 8. The CDR3 runs to 13 residues. The CDR3 region has the DNA TGTGCCACCCGACAGGGGGCAGGGGATGAGCAGTTCTTC. It translates to CATRQGAGDEQFF.

The chain links TRBV5-1 to TRBJ2-3; 7 nucleotides agree with TRBD2. From germline, CDR1 is SGHRS and CDR2 YFSETQ. V lost 1 base, J lost 0 bases, and 2 bases stayed unmatched. This CDR3 is 15 amino acids long. The CDR3 DNA sequence: TGCGCCAGCAGCTTGATGGGGGGGAGCACAGATACGCAGTATTTT. It translates to CASSLMGGSTDTQYF.

V gene TRBV7-9 combines with J gene TRBJ2-3; TRBD2 aligns across 9 bases. Trimming took 0 bases from V and 4 from J; bases not matched to a gene: 8. There are 17 residues in the CDR3. Germline assignment: CDR1 SEHNR and CDR2 FQNEAQ (reference sequence). The CDR3 region is CASSLAFGGGEADTQYF. The CDR3 DNA reads TGTGCCAGCAGCTTAGCCTTCGGCGGGGGGGAAGCAGATACGCAGTATTTT.

In this sample, this clone turned up once. The chain recombines TRBV19 with TRBJ1-1, with TRBD1 as a possible D gene (6 bases). In germline, CDR1 is LNHDA, CDR2 SQIVND (reference sequence). Trimming took off 4 bases at V and 7 bases at J, with 10 bases between the two ends. The CDR3 is 12 residues long. DNA of the CDR3: TGTGCCAGTAGTACCGGGGGGCTTGAAGCTTTCTTT. The encoded protein is CASSTGGLEAFF.

The genes are TRBV13 and TRBJ2-1; D may be TRBD2 (5 bases). The CDR3 consists of 15 residues. V lost 5 bases to trimming and J lost 7 bases, with 18 bases between them. Germline V CDR1 and CDR2: PRHDT, FYEKMQ (reference sequence). CDR3 sequence reads: CASSPGSGDLNEQFF. CDR3 bases: TGTGCCAGCAGCCCGGGGTCTGGGGATTTGAATGAGCAGTTCTTC.

The CDR3 region has the DNA TGCGCCAGCAGCTTCGACAACAGTCCCACAGATACGCAGTATTTT. Protein: CASSFDNSPTDTQYF. The rearrangement links TRBV5-1 to TRBJ2-3; D is unclear. The CDR3 extends over 15 amino acids. Per the germline V gene, CDR1 is SGHRS and CDR2 is YFSETQ. Trimming removed 2 bases from V and 2 bases from J, with 12 bases in between.

This chain connects TRBV20-1 to TRBJ1-1, with unresolved D. CDR1 is DFQATT, CDR2 SNEGSKA, per germline (reference sequence). The CDR3 runs to 11 residues. The V end was cut by 6 bases, the J end by 4 bases, with 9 bases between. CDR3 DNA: TGCAGTGCCCGGAGTGTCACTGAAGCTTTCTTT. Its translation is CSARSVTEAFF.

In this sample, this clone turned up a few times. The rearrangement uses TRBV4-3 and TRBJ1-4; D gene unclear. CDR3 size: 13 residues. Germline CDR1 reads LGHNA; CDR2 reads YSLEER. Between the trimmed V and J ends, which lost 1 base and 7 bases, there was a span of 7 bases. Here the CDR3 DNA reads TGCGCCAGCAGCCAAGTGGCAGGTGAAAAACTGTTTTTT. This gives the protein CASSQVAGEKLFF.

The CDR3 DNA reads TGTGCCAGCAGCTTCGGGGGTTCCTACGAGCAGTACTTC. Translating it yields CASSFGGSYEQYF. The chain recombines TRBV13 with TRBJ2-7; tentatively, D is TRBD2 (6 bases). CDR1 is PRHDT and CDR2 is FYEKMQ in the germline V gene (reference sequence). There are 13 residues in the CDR3. Trimming pared 3 bases from V and 1 base from J, leaving 7 bases between.

This chain joins TRBV6-1 and TRBJ1-4; no clear D. This CDR3 comprises 13 residues. Germline V gene data show CDR1 as MNHNS and CDR2 as SASEGT. With 4 bases removed from V and 4 bases from J, the gap between germline ends came to 7 bases. The CDR3 DNA reads as TGTGCCAGCAGTGTCAGTATTAATGAAAAACTGTTTTTT. The encoded protein is CASSVSINEKLFF.